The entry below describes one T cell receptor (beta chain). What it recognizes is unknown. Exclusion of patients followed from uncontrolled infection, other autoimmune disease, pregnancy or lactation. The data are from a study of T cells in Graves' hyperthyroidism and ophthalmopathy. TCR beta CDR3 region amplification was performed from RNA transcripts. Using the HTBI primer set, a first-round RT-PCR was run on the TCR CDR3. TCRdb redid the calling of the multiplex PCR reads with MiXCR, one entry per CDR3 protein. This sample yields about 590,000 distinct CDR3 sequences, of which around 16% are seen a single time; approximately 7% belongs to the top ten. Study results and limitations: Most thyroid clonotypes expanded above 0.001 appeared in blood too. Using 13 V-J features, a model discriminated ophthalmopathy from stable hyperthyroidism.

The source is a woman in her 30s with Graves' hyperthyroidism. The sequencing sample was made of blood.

The CDR3 DNA is TGTGCCAGCAGCGTAGATGGCGGGAGGCAGAATGAGCAGTTCTTC. Amino acids: CASSVDGGRQNEQFF. The chain joins TRBV9 to TRBJ2-1; 8 bases align to TRBD2. CDR3 size: 15 residues. J gave up 7 bases and V 0 bases, and 6 bases lay outside the gene matches. In germline, CDR1 is SGDLS, CDR2 YYNGEE.